The clone carrying this TCR beta chain showed up many times. This sample stems from a study of T cells in Graves' hyperthyroidism and ophthalmopathy. V was clipped by 1 base and J by 5 bases; unmatched bases: 12. The CDR3 contains 18 residues. CDR1 LNHNV and CDR2 YYDKDF come from the germline V gene (reference sequence). The TCR beta CDR3 regions underwent amplification using RNA transcripts as the source. TCR CDR3 underwent first-round RT-PCR with the HTBI primer set. A single record per CDR3 protein comes from TCRdb applying MiXCR to the multiplex PCR reads. The data show 250,000 to 300,000 distinct CDR3 sequences, about 15% seen once.

The chain is built from TRBV15 and TRBJ1-4, with TRBD1 identical over 8 bases. The receptor comes from a woman aged 40 to 50 with Graves' hyperthyroidism that later progressed to Graves' ophthalmopathy. Sample: blood. The DNA of the CDR3 is TGTGCCACCAGCAGAGCCGGACAGGGAGGCCTGCGGAATGAAAAACTGTTTTTT. It translates to CATSRAGQGGLRNEKLFF.